The 18 T cell receptor beta chains reported below all come from one sample, sequenced in a study of response to subunit inactivated influenza vaccine. TCRdb recomputed calls from the RT-PCR reads with MiXCR, one row per CDR3 protein. The repertoire holds roughly 620,000 distinct CDR3 sequences, over 9% seen once, with approximately 10% in the top ten. In addition, the sample was reused for a study of T cells expressing NK-cell markers. That report notes: The authors generated TCR beta cDNA through 5'RACE template switching with UMIs.

The material was PBMCs from blood, obtained on the day of vaccination. The receptors come from a man aged 45-60 years who received an inactivated influenza vaccine.

This clonotype was counted only a few times. V and J are TRBV20-1 and TRBJ2-1; 8 nucleotides match TRBD1. Trimming removed 2 bases from V and 8 bases from J; junction bases left unmatched: 8. The CDR3 is made up of 14 amino acids. CDR1 and CDR2 (germline): DFQATT, SNEGSKA (reference sequence). CDR3 sequence reads: CSARSRGHIYEQFF. DNA for the CDR3: TGCAGTGCTAGATCCAGGGGGCACATCTATGAGCAGTTCTTC.

V and J are TRBV27 and TRBJ2-7; TRBD2 matches at 10 bases. The length of the CDR3 is 14 residues. Germline loops: CDR1 MNHEY, CDR2 SMNVEV (reference sequence). The V and J ends lost 2 bases and 7 bases, in that order; junction bases with no gene match: 5. The CDR3 reads CASSLLAGVPEQYF. DNA of the CDR3: TGTGCCAGCAGTTTACTAGCGGGAGTACCTGAGCAGTACTTC.

This clonotype was detected a few times. This chain joins TRBV24-1 and TRBJ2-1, with TRBD1 as a possible D gene (6 bases). The CDR3 consists of 13 residues. The V end lost 4 bases, the J end lost 11 bases, and 14 bases lay between the germline ends. From germline, CDR1 is KGHDR and CDR2 SFDVKD. The CDR3 is CATSEMIGTKQFF. The DNA of the CDR3 is TGTGCCACCAGTGAGATGATTGGGACAAAGCAGTTCTTC.

J is TRBJ2-1 and V is TRBV7-3; either TRBD1 or TRBD2 may supply D (6 bases each). With 5 bases removed from V and 4 bases from J, the gap between germline ends came to 18 bases. The germline CDR1 and CDR2 sequences are SGHTA and FQGTGA. This CDR3 is built from 16 residues. CDR3 sequence: CASSVQGSGKYNEQFF. CDR3 bases: TGTGCCAGCAGCGTACAGGGTAGCGGTAAATACAATGAGCAGTTCTTC.

This clonotype turned up a few times. The chain is built from TRBV10-3 and TRBJ1-3; unclear D gene. This CDR3 is built from 15 residues. Germline V gives CDR1 ENHRY, CDR2 SYGVKD. Trimming left V 10 bases short and J 0 bases short, with 16 bases between. CDR3 nucleotides: TGTGCCAGCAAAATTGGGGAGAGCTCTGGAAACACCATATATTTT. This translates into CASKIGESSGNTIYF.

This clonotype has a handful of counts. J is TRBJ2-5 and V is TRBV7-2; D unclear. CDR3 length equals 14 residues. Germline CDR1 and CDR2: SGHTA and FQGNSA. The V end was cut by 6 bases, the J end by 1 base, with 12 bases between. The CDR3: CASRFSRSQETQYF. The CDR3 bases are TGTGCCAGCAGGTTCTCCCGGTCCCAAGAGACCCAGTACTTC.

This sequence joins TRBV6-2 or TRBV6-3 and TRBJ2-5; no reliable D call. V lost 4 bases, J lost 9 bases, and 9 bases lay in between. CDR3 length: 11 amino acids. CDR1 MNHEY and CDR2 SVGEGT come from the germline V gene. CDR3 region: CASSSGPAQYF. CDR3 nucleotide sequence: TGTGCCAGCAGTTCCGGGCCGGCCCAGTACTTC.

The CDR3 loop is CASSLVRDLRETQYF. The CDR3 DNA reads as TGTGCCAGCAGCCTTGTCAGGGACCTCAGGGAGACCCAGTACTTC. The rearrangement joins TRBV7-9 to TRBJ2-5; D might be TRBD1 or TRBD2, each matching 5 bases. The germline V gene has CDR1 SEHNR and CDR2 FQNEAQ (reference sequence). The V end was cut by 5 bases, the J end by 5 bases, with 18 bases between. This CDR3 has 15 amino acids.

This rearrangement joins TRBV20-1 to TRBJ2-1; 8 nucleotides line up with TRBD2. CDR1 and CDR2 from the germline V gene are DFQATT and SNEGSKA (reference sequence). After removal of 0 bases from V and 6 bases from J, the junction contained 4 bases not matched to a gene. The CDR3 totals 14 residues. The chain's CDR3 is CSARDSRGANEQFF. CDR3 sequence (DNA): TGCAGTGCTAGAGATTCGCGGGGGGCCAATGAGCAGTTCTTC.

This clonotype was seen ten or more times. The V and J genes are TRBV12-3 or TRBV12-4 and TRBJ2-1, with D hard to call. The CDR3 is made up of 16 amino acids. The ends were cut back, 6 bases at V and 6 bases at J, with 21 bases in the middle. This CDR3 reads CASSPPGRLTRNEQFF. CDR3 nucleotide sequence: TGTGCCAGCAGCCCCCCCGGCAGGTTAACCCGCAATGAGCAGTTCTTC.

The chain carries TRBV11-2 and TRBJ2-7, with 8 nucleotides matching TRBD2. The CDR3 has 16 residues. After removal of 2 bases from V and 3 bases from J, the junction contained 9 bases not matched to a gene. Germline V gives CDR1 SGHAT, CDR2 FQNNGV. CDR3 sequence: CASSLPAGVVFYEQYF. The CDR3 DNA sequence: TGTGCCAGCAGCTTACCAGCGGGAGTTGTTTTCTACGAGCAGTACTTC.

The rearrangement joins TRBV27 to TRBJ2-6; D possibly corresponds to TRBD1 (6 bases). This CDR3 comprises 17 residues. The V end was cut by 5 bases, the J end by 2 bases, with 16 bases between. Germline-derived CDR1 and CDR2 are MNHEY and SMNVEV (reference sequence). The CDR3 loop is CASSQQGLFAGANVLTF. CDR3 bases: TGTGCCAGCAGTCAACAGGGTTTGTTTGCTGGGGCCAACGTCCTGACTTTC.

The chain recombines TRBV5-1 with TRBJ2-3; no clear D. The CDR3 runs 15 residues. The V gene's germline CDR1 is SGHRS and CDR2 YFSETQ. With 8 bases removed from V and 2 bases from J, the gap between germline ends came to 18 bases. CDR3 bases: TGCGCCAGTTCCCCGGGCCCAGAATACACAGATACGCAGTATTTT. The encoded protein is CASSPGPEYTDTQYF.

In its sample, this clonotype was seen a few times. V is TRBV11-2 and J is TRBJ2-6; D is possibly TRBD1 or TRBD2 (5 bases each). The CDR3 length is 17 residues. The ends were cut back, 6 bases at V and 2 bases at J, with 17 bases in the middle. Germline CDR1 is SGHAT and CDR2 is FQNNGV. CDR3 residues: CASRIPGRIAGANVLTF. DNA of the CDR3: TGTGCCAGCAGGATCCCGGGACGGATAGCTGGGGCCAACGTCCTGACTTTC.

This clonotype has ten or more counts. J is TRBJ2-3 and V is TRBV11-2; D unresolved. CDR3 length equals 13 residues. Germline V CDR1 and CDR2: SGHAT, FQNNGV. V lost 3 bases, J lost 6 bases, and 10 bases lay in between. This CDR3 is CASSFQAKDTQYF. The CDR3 bases are TGTGCCAGCAGCTTCCAAGCTAAGGATACGCAGTATTTT.

This clonotype was recorded many times. This sequence joins TRBV12-3 or TRBV12-4 and TRBJ2-3, with TRBD2 matching 9 bases. The CDR3 runs 15 residues. With V trimmed by 2 bases and J by 2 bases, 2 bases remained unmatched. CDR3 loop: CASSLLAGSTDTQYF. CDR3 coding DNA: TGTGCCAGCAGTTTACTAGCGGGATCCACAGATACGCAGTATTTT.

The chain employs TRBV11-2 and TRBJ2-3; 15 nucleotides agree with TRBD2. The ends lost 5 bases at V and 8 bases at J; junction bases unmatched: 8. The CDR3 spans 16 residues. Germline values: CDR1 SGHAT, CDR2 FQNNGV. The CDR3 DNA reads as TGTGCCAGCAGCCGAGGGACTAGCGGGGGGAAGCCTACGCAGTATTTT. Amino acid sequence: CASSRGTSGGKPTQYF.

This CDR3 is CASSRSGHGKNIQYF. As DNA, the CDR3 is TGTGCCAGCAGCCGCAGCGGTCATGGGAAAAACATTCAGTACTTC. The chain employs TRBV12-3 or TRBV12-4 and TRBJ2-4; possible D gene TRBD2, 5 bases. V lost 6 bases to trimming and J lost 4 bases, with 16 bases between them. This CDR3 is built from 15 residues.